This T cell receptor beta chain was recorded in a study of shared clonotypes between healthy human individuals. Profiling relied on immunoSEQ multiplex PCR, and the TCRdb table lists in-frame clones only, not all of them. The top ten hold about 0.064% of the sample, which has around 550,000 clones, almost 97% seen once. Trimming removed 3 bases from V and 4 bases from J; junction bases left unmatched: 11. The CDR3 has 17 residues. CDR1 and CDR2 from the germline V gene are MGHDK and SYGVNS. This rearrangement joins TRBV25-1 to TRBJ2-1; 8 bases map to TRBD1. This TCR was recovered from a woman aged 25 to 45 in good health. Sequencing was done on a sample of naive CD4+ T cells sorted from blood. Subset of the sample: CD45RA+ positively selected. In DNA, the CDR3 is TGTGCCAGCAGTGACTCCTTCGGGACAGGAGGTTACAATGAGCAGTTCTTC. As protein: CASSDSFGTGGYNEQFF.